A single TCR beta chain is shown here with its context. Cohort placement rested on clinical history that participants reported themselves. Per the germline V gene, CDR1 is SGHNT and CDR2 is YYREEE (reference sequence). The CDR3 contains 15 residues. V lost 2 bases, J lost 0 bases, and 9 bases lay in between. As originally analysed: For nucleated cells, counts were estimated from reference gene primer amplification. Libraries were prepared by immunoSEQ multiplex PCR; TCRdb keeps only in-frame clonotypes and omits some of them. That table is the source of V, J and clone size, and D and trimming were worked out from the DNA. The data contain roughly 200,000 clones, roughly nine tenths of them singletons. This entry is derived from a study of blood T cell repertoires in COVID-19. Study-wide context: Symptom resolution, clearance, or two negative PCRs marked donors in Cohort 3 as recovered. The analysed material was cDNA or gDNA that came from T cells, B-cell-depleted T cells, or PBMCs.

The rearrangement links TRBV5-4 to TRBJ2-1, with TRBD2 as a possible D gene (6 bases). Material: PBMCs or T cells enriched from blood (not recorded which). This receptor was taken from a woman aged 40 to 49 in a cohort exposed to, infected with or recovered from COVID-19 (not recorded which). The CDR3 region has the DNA TGTGCCAGCAGCTTTGCGGGAAACTCCTACAATGAGCAGTTCTTC. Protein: CASSFAGNSYNEQFF.